These T cell receptor beta chains were read from a single sample in a study of response to subunit inactivated influenza vaccine. TCRdb reanalysed the RT-PCR reads using MiXCR and keeps one entry per CDR3 protein. The sample carries around 520,000 distinct CDR3 sequences, 10% to 15% recorded once. Sequenced material: PBMCs from blood, taken on the day of vaccination. The receptors were gathered from a man aged 50 or older who received an inactivated influenza vaccine. CDR3s include the opening cysteine and the closing phenylalanine or tryptophan. A D gene is named only where the DNA matches it firmly. The size of a clone is reported for some rows only, either as once, few or many, or as a class for expanded clones.

V: TRBV29-1; J: TRBJ2-1; size: NA; D: NA; length: 13; CDR3: CSVRELLGNEQFF; DNA: TGCAGCGTGCGCGAGCTTCTCGGTAATGAGCAGTTCTTC
V: TRBV6-1; J: TRBJ2-1; size: few; D: TRBD2; length: 17; CDR3: CASSPLAGGLFRNEQFF; DNA: TGTGCCAGCAGTCCCCTAGCGGGGGGGCTTTTTCGCAATGAGCAGTTCTTC
V: TRBV18; J: TRBJ1-3; size: NA; D: TRBD1; length: 18; CDR3: CASSGASRDRPTGNTIYF; DNA: TGTGCCAGCTCAGGGGCGTCCCGGGACAGACCTACTGGAAACACCATATATTTT
V: TRBV5-1; J: TRBJ2-7; size: few; D: TRBD2; length: 17; CDR3: CASSLGTSGVGSYEQYF; DNA: TGCGCCAGCAGTCTCGGGACTAGCGGGGTTGGGTCCTACGAGCAGTACTTC
V: TRBV7-2; J: TRBJ1-1; size: NA; D: NA; length: 15; CDR3: CASSLGGQMNTEAFF; DNA: TGTGCCAGCAGCTTAGGCGGACAAATGAACACTGAAGCTTTCTTT
V: TRBV2; J: TRBJ1-2; size: few; D: NA; length: 13; CDR3: CASKRNRNYGYTF; DNA: TGTGCCAGCAAGCGCAACCGTAACTATGGCTACACCTTC
V: TRBV2; J: TRBJ2-3; size: many; D: TRBD2; length: 14; CDR3: CASQLAGLSDTQYF; DNA: TGTGCCAGTCAACTAGCGGGTTTATCAGATACGCAGTATTTT
V: TRBV3-1; J: TRBJ2-3; size: NA; D: TRBD2; length: 17; CDR3: CATSYTSAGGGTDTQYF; DNA: TGTGCCACCTCCTATACAAGTGCGGGGGGCGGCACAGATACGCAGTATTTT
V: TRBV28; J: TRBJ2-7; size: few; D: NA; length: 12; CDR3: CASRGFSYEQYF; DNA: TGTGCCAGCAGGGGGTTTTCCTACGAGCAGTACTTC
V: TRBV18; J: TRBJ1-2; size: NA; D: NA; length: 16; CDR3: CAISPPWRGGFHGYTF; DNA: TGTGCCATCTCACCACCGTGGAGGGGCGGCTTTCATGGCTACACCTTC
V: TRBV10-3; J: TRBJ1-5; size: many; D: NA; length: 15; CDR3: CAISESPWGNQPQHF; DNA: TGTGCCATCAGTGAGTCGCCTTGGGGGAATCAGCCCCAGCATTTT
V: TRBV18; J: TRBJ2-2; size: many; D: NA; length: 19; CDR3: CASSPPPQGTGLVTGELFF; DNA: TGTGCCAGCTCACCACCACCCCAAGGAACAGGGCTCGTCACCGGGGAGCTGTTTTTT
V: TRBV6-2/TRBV6-3; J: TRBJ2-7; size: NA; D: TRBD2; length: 14; CDR3: CASTGERGSYEQYF; DNA: TGTGCCAGCACCGGGGAGCGGGGCTCCTACGAGCAGTACTTC
V: TRBV9; J: TRBJ1-6; size: many; D: NA; length: 15; CDR3: CASSVDPSYNSPLHF; DNA: TGTGCCAGCAGCGTAGATCCCTCCTATAATTCACCCCTCCACTTT
V: TRBV2; J: TRBJ1-6; size: few; D: TRBD1; length: 14; CDR3: CASNPTGNNSPLHF; DNA: TGTGCCAGCAACCCGACAGGGAATAATTCACCCCTCCACTTT
V: TRBV11-2; J: TRBJ2-5; size: NA; D: NA; length: 15; CDR3: CASSLGHLAYETQYF; DNA: TGTGCCAGCAGCTTAGGCCATTTAGCATACGAGACCCAGTACTTC
V: TRBV29-1; J: TRBJ2-1; size: few; D: NA; length: 12; CDR3: CSVLRAYNEQFF; DNA: TGCAGCGTCCTCCGGGCCTACAATGAGCAGTTCTTC
V: TRBV27; J: TRBJ2-2; size: few; D: NA; length: 15; CDR3: CASSPPGPFTGELFF; DNA: TGTGCCAGCAGTCCACCGGGACCGTTCACCGGGGAGCTGTTTTTT
V: TRBV27; J: TRBJ2-3; size: NA; D: TRBD2; length: 16; CDR3: CASSRRLAGNTDTQYF; DNA: TGTGCCAGCAGTCGTCGACTAGCGGGGAACACAGATACGCAGTATTTT
V: TRBV7-2; J: TRBJ1-2; size: NA; D: NA; length: 15; CDR3: CASSLESWYQYGYTF; DNA: TGTGCCAGCAGCTTAGAGTCTTGGTATCAGTATGGCTACACCTTC
V: TRBV12-3/TRBV12-4; J: TRBJ1-2; size: many; D: NA; length: 14; CDR3: CASSLASWGIGYTF; DNA: TGTGCCAGCAGTTTAGCGTCGTGGGGAATTGGCTACACCTTC
V: TRBV7-9; J: TRBJ2-1; size: many; D: NA; length: 13; CDR3: CASRPGALDEQFF; DNA: TGTGCCAGCAGACCTGGGGCCTTAGATGAGCAGTTCTTC
V: TRBV4-2; J: TRBJ2-3; size: many; D: NA; length: 17; CDR3: CASSQESYGRGPDTQYF; DNA: TGTGCCAGCAGCCAAGAGTCGTACGGGAGAGGGCCAGATACGCAGTATTTT
V: TRBV28; J: TRBJ2-7; size: NA; D: TRBD1; length: 16; CDR3: CASSDPTGQGKGEQYF; DNA: TGTGCCAGCAGCGACCCAACGGGACAGGGGAAGGGCGAGCAGTACTTC
V: TRBV7-9; J: TRBJ1-1; size: few; D: NA; length: 12; CDR3: CASSLGGGGAFF; DNA: TGTGCCAGCAGCTTAGGTGGCGGAGGGGCTTTCTTT
V: TRBV5-1; J: TRBJ2-5; size: NA; D: NA; length: 16; CDR3: CASTSSTGSPQETQYF; DNA: TGCGCCAGCACCTCCTCGACAGGCAGTCCGCAAGAGACCCAGTACTTC
V: TRBV10-2; J: TRBJ2-1; size: NA; D: TRBD1; length: 15; CDR3: CASMNPGQGFNEQFF; DNA: TGCGCCAGCATGAATCCGGGACAGGGTTTCAATGAGCAGTTCTTC
V: TRBV6-5; J: TRBJ2-1; size: few; D: TRBD1; length: 15; CDR3: CASSYSRQGAYEQFF; DNA: TGTGCCAGCAGTTACTCGCGACAGGGGGCTTATGAGCAGTTCTTC
V: TRBV11-2; J: TRBJ2-4; size: NA; D: TRBD2; length: 15; CDR3: CASSLVNAGGPIQYF; DNA: TGTGCCAGCAGCTTAGTGAATGCGGGGGGGCCCATTCAGTACTTC
V: TRBV11-2; J: TRBJ1-1; size: NA; D: TRBD1; length: 15; CDR3: CATSLRDSGGILAFF; DNA: TGTGCCACCAGCCTGCGGGACAGCGGCGGCATTCTGGCTTTCTTT
V: TRBV5-8; J: TRBJ2-1; size: few; D: NA; length: 16; CDR3: CASSLAVSWGYNEQFF; DNA: TGTGCCAGCAGCTTGGCGGTTTCTTGGGGTTACAATGAGCAGTTCTTC
V: TRBV6-2/TRBV6-3; J: TRBJ2-3; size: few; D: TRBD2; length: 15; CDR3: CASSPGLAGIDTQYF; DNA: TGTGCCAGCAGCCCGGGACTAGCGGGGATAGATACGCAGTATTTT
V: TRBV7-2; J: TRBJ2-7; size: few; D: NA; length: 14; CDR3: CASSYTGKPYEQYF; DNA: TGTGCCAGCAGTTACACGGGCAAACCCTACGAGCAGTACTTC
V: TRBV20-1; J: TRBJ2-2; size: NA; D: TRBD1; length: 14; CDR3: CSAHDRVRTGELFF; DNA: TGCAGTGCACATGACAGGGTGCGAACCGGGGAGCTGTTTTTT
V: TRBV3-1; J: TRBJ1-6; size: NA; D: TRBD1; length: 18; CDR3: CASSQRHRGSSYNSPLHF; DNA: TGTGCCAGCAGCCAACGCCACAGGGGGAGCTCCTATAATTCACCCCTCCACTTT
V: TRBV10-3; J: TRBJ2-7; size: many; D: NA; length: 15; CDR3: CAISSPTGRNYEQYF; DNA: TGTGCCATCAGTTCCCCTACAGGGCGGAACTACGAGCAGTACTTC
V: TRBV5-1; J: TRBJ2-1; size: many; D: NA; length: 19; CDR3: CASSSGRRQIVSSYNEQFF; DNA: TGCGCCAGCAGCTCCGGGCGTAGACAGATAGTTTCTTCCTACAATGAGCAGTTCTTC
V: TRBV4-1; J: TRBJ2-7; size: many; D: TRBD2; length: 15; CDR3: CASSQTSGGGYEQYF; DNA: TGCGCCAGCAGCCAAACTAGCGGGGGGGGTTACGAGCAGTACTTC
V: TRBV4-3; J: TRBJ2-1; size: many; D: NA; length: 14; CDR3: CASSRAGGNNEQFF; DNA: TGCGCCAGCAGCCGAGCAGGGGGGAACAATGAGCAGTTCTTC
V: TRBV20-1; J: TRBJ2-5; size: few; D: NA; length: 16; CDR3: CSARTFLALLQETQYF; DNA: TGCAGTGCTAGAACCTTTCTAGCGCTCCTACAAGAGACCCAGTACTTC
V: TRBV4-2; J: TRBJ2-7; size: many; D: NA; length: 16; CDR3: CASSPSHPPQGYEQYF; DNA: TGTGCCAGCAGCCCATCCCACCCCCCACAGGGTTACGAGCAGTACTTC